This T cell receptor beta chain was observed in a study of cytomegalovirus exposure and HLA in healthy donors. Study results and caveats: Using a false discovery rate of 0.05, a later analysis showed that 16,000 or so TCR beta sequences were associated with HLA alleles. Most subjects had HLA-A and HLA-B alleles reportedly predicted accurately by TCR beta sequences. In an earlier analysis, in some 500 donors, most V segments appeared productive either ~87% or ~30% of the time.

The PCR used 60 Vbeta and 13 Jbeta primers. Profiling relied on immunoSEQ multiplex PCR, and the TCRdb table lists in-frame clones only, not all of them. Altogether 200,000 or so clones are present, 82% being singletons, with the ten largest covering 0.098%. Worth noting for this clone: No antigen is known for it.

The sample taken for sequencing was PBMCs. The receptor was derived from a boy between 2 and 15 years old in good health and CMV-seronegative.

Written as DNA, the CDR3 is TGTGCCATCAGAATGCAAAACGGGACAGGGGCCAACACCGGGGAGCTGTTTTTT. Its protein is CAIRMQNGTGANTGELFF. V is TRBV10-3 and J is TRBJ2-2; 10 positions match TRBD1. CDR1 and CDR2 (germline): ENHRY, SYGVKD. The length of the CDR3 is 18 residues. V shed 6 bases, J shed 2 bases, and the junction held 12 bases outside the gene matches.